This T cell receptor (beta chain) stems from a study of T cells expressing NK-cell markers. CDR1 is MNHEY and CDR2 is SMNVEV in the germline V gene (reference sequence). This CDR3 region has 14 residues. TCRdb reprocessed the 5' RACE reads and stores each CDR3 protein as one record, lacking DNA. Its listing shows some 140,000 distinct CDR3 sequences. This clonotype originated in a woman in her forties or fifties in good health. The rearrangement uses TRBV27 and TRBJ2-7; TCRdb picks TRBD1, but there is no DNA to check that call. The sample consisted of blood T cells: a sorted CD56 or NKG2C T cell subset, CD4+ or CD8+ T cells, or bulk PBMC T cells (not recorded which). CDR3 protein: CASSSAGEEYEQYF.